This TCR beta chain was obtained from a study of OX40 agonist ivuxolimab in advanced cancers. About the research overall: The diagnoses of dose-escalation patients were hepatocellular carcinoma, melanoma, renal cell or head and neck cancer.

Sequenced by immunoSEQ multiplex PCR; TCRdb stores in-frame clones only, minus some. The repertoire holds 20,000 to 30,000 clones, with roughly 90% as singletons. With 1 base removed from V and 5 bases from J, the gap between germline ends came to 15 bases. Per the germline V gene, CDR1 is SGHDT and CDR2 is YYEEEE. The CDR3 loop spans 15 amino acids. Overall study findings and caveats: Circulating CD4+ and CD8+ T cells showed clonal expansion by week 6 at 0.1 to 3.0 mg/kg.

In regard to this clone: As yet, its antigen is unknown.

The sequence was collected from an adult with an advanced solid tumor such as melanoma, head and neck, liver or kidney cancer. V is TRBV5-6 and J is TRBJ2-5; perhaps D is TRBD1 or TRBD2 (5 bases each). The specimen was CD4+ or CD8+ T cells sorted from blood, collected in a trial of the OX40 agonist ivuxolimab. The CDR3 loop is CASSLRQLGVETQYF. In DNA, the CDR3 is TGTGCCAGCAGCTTGCGGCAATTGGGGGTCGAGACCCAGTACTTC.